This is a list of T cell receptor beta chains from one sample in a study of blood T cells in healthy people across ages. Using its own MiXCR run on the 5' RACE reads, TCRdb lists one record per CDR3 protein. The sample records around 1,000,000 distinct CDR3 sequences, around 27% being singletons. These sequences were also reported in another study, on T cells of mothers and their children.

Sequenced input: blood. The receptors here all came from a girl under 10 years old in good health. The CDR3 runs from the conserved cysteine through the conserved F or W. A D gene is named only where the DNA matches it firmly. Size is stated for part of the rows, as once, few or many counts, or as a class when the clone is expanded.

>TRBV3-1|-|TRBJ2-5|-
TGTGCCAGCAGCCCTGGACCCACCTGGGCCCACTACTTC
CASSPGPTWAHYF
>TRBV20-1|TRBD2|TRBJ2-1|few
TGCAGTGCGGAAAGCGGGAGGTCCCCCTACAATGAGCAGTTCTTC
CSAESGRSPYNEQFF
>TRBV19|-|TRBJ2-5|-
TGTGCCAGTACCGCGGAGGGCAGGGAGACCCAGTACTTC
CASTAEGRETQYF
>TRBV29-1|TRBD1|TRBJ1-2|-
TGCAGCGTGGGGGACAGAATTACTACTTATGGCTACACCTTC
CSVGDRITTYGYTF
>TRBV7-2|TRBD1|TRBJ1-2|-
TGTGCCAGCAGCTTACAGGGGGAAGGCGGCTACACCTTC
CASSLQGEGGYTF
>TRBV9|-|TRBJ2-1|few
TGTGCCAGCAGCGTAGGGGACCCGGGGAATGAGCAGTTCTTC
CASSVGDPGNEQFF
>TRBV12-3/TRBV12-4|-|TRBJ2-7|-
TGTGCCAGCAGTTTCATCGGGGCCCTGGGGGGCGAGCAGTACTTC
CASSFIGALGGEQYF
>TRBV19|TRBD1|TRBJ1-5|-
TGTGCCAGTAGTACCGGACAGGGAGCTTTTGATCAGCCCCAGCATTTT
CASSTGQGAFDQPQHF
>TRBV5-1|TRBD2|TRBJ2-2|-
TGCGCCAGCAGCCCCGGGGGGGCTGGTAAAGCCGGGGAGCTGTTTTTT
CASSPGGAGKAGELFF
>TRBV20-1|-|TRBJ2-6|-
TGCAGTGCTAGAGGGGAGAGCTCTGGGGCCAACGTCCTGACTTTC
CSARGESSGANVLTF
>TRBV7-8|-|TRBJ2-1|once
TGTGCCAGCAGCTTCGCCGGGCCAGGGGCCGGGGAGCAGTTCTTC
CASSFAGPGAGEQFF
>TRBV9|-|TRBJ2-7|few
TGTGCCAGCAGCGCCCGACACACCGGGGGCGAGCAGTACTTC
CASSARHTGGEQYF
>TRBV20-1|-|TRBJ2-1|few
TGCAGTGCTAGTGGCAGTATCGCCCCAACAGTGAATGAGCAGTTCTTC
CSASGSIAPTVNEQFF
>TRBV28|-|TRBJ1-4|once
TGTGCCAGCAGCCAAACAGGGTTTACTAATGAAAAACTGTTTTTT
CASSQTGFTNEKLFF
>TRBV20-1|TRBD2|TRBJ2-1|many
TGCAGTGCTCGAAGAACCGGGACTAGCGGTTACAATGAGCAGTTCTTC
CSARRTGTSGYNEQFF
>TRBV6-2/TRBV6-3|TRBD2|TRBJ2-1|-
TGTGCCAGCAGTGCACTAGCGGGGGTCGGAAATGAGCAGTTCTTC
CASSALAGVGNEQFF
>TRBV7-8|-|TRBJ2-3|-
TGTGCCAGCAGCTTAGGATCAGGGGGGATCACAGATACGCAGTATTTT
CASSLGSGGITDTQYF
>TRBV4-2|TRBD1|TRBJ1-5|-
TGTGCCAGCAGCCCGGAAGAGGGGGCTTATCAGCCCCAGCATTTT
CASSPEEGAYQPQHF
>TRBV29-1|-|TRBJ2-5|-
TGCAGCGCCGTACAGGGATTAGGAGAGACCCAGTACTTC
CSAVQGLGETQYF
>TRBV12-3/TRBV12-4|-|TRBJ2-5|-
TGTGCCAGCAACCGAGGTGGGGAGACCCAGTACTTC
CASNRGGETQYF
>TRBV7-2|-|TRBJ2-5|-
TGTGCCAGCAGCCCAACGCGGGCAGAGACCCAGTACTTC
CASSPTRAETQYF
>TRBV4-2|TRBD1|TRBJ1-6|-
TGTGCCAGCAGCCAAGAAGGGGGCGCCCCTTCACCCCTCCACTTT
CASSQEGGAPSPLHF
>TRBV28|-|TRBJ1-1|few
TGTGCCAGCACCCATACCCGGGGCTACACTGAAGCTTTCTTT
CASTHTRGYTEAFF
>TRBV7-9|-|TRBJ2-7|-
TGTGCCAGCAGCCCTCGTCCCACCTCCTACGAGCAGTACTTC
CASSPRPTSYEQYF
>TRBV7-9|-|TRBJ1-4|-
TGTGCCAGCAGCTCCTACAGCGGTAATGAAAAACTGTTTTTT
CASSSYSGNEKLFF
>TRBV7-2|TRBD2|TRBJ2-7|many
TGTGCCAGCAGCCGAACTAGCGCCTACGAGCAGTACTTC
CASSRTSAYEQYF
>TRBV6-5|TRBD1|TRBJ1-2|-
TGTGCCAGCCTACAGGGGGCTGGTTATGGCTACACCTTC
CASLQGAGYGYTF
>TRBV10-3|-|TRBJ1-1|-
TGTGCCATCAGTGAGCCGGGGGGTCTGAACACTGAAGCTTTCTTT
CAISEPGGLNTEAFF
>TRBV9|TRBD1|TRBJ2-7|few
TGTGCCAGCAGCGTGGGACAGTTCTACGAGCAGTACTTC
CASSVGQFYEQYF
>TRBV2|TRBD1|TRBJ1-2|-
TGTGCCAGCAGCGTGACAGGGAGGGACGATGGCTACACCTTC
CASSVTGRDDGYTF
>TRBV4-3|TRBD2|TRBJ2-3|-
TGCGCCAGCAGCCAAGGGACTGGGATAGCGGGGGGTCCTAGCACAGATACGCAGTATTTT
CASSQGTGIAGGPSTDTQYF
>TRBV3-1|TRBD1|TRBJ2-5|few
TGTGCCAGTAGTCACGTACAGGGGGCGGGGGAGACCCAGTACTTC
CASSHVQGAGETQYF
>TRBV10-3|-|TRBJ1-6|few
TGTGCCATCAGCTACCCACGCAACTCGAGCTCCTATAATTCACCCCTCCACTTT
CAISYPRNSSSYNSPLHF
>TRBV4-1|TRBD2|TRBJ2-5|-
TGCGCCAGCAGCCAAGTAGGCGGGAGGGAGCAAGAGACCCAGTACTTC
CASSQVGGREQETQYF
>TRBV11-2|TRBD1|TRBJ1-3|few
TGTGCCAGCAGCCTAACAACCGGGACAGGGGCTGGAAACACCATATATTTT
CASSLTTGTGAGNTIYF
>TRBV28|TRBD1|TRBJ2-5|-
TGTGCCAGCAGTTTAAATTTGGACAGGGACTTTTCAGCGACCCAGTACTTC
CASSLNLDRDFSATQYF
>TRBV11-3|TRBD2|TRBJ2-2|-
TGTGCCAGCAGCTTTTTAGCGGGGGGGCCGGACACCGGGGAGCTGTTTTTT
CASSFLAGGPDTGELFF
>TRBV20-1|-|TRBJ2-3|-
TGCAGTGCCCTAGAACGGGATACGCAGTATTTT
CSALERDTQYF
>TRBV27|TRBD2|TRBJ2-1|-
TGTGCCAGCAGAAATTACGGACTAGCGGGGCATGAGCAGTTCTTC
CASRNYGLAGHEQFF
>TRBV20-1|-|TRBJ1-2|few
TGCAGTGCTAGAAATCTAGGGGGGGTATTCCTCTATGGCTACACCTTC
CSARNLGGVFLYGYTF
>TRBV29-1|-|TRBJ2-7|-
TGCAGCGTTGAAGACAGGAGCTCCTACGAGCAGTACTTC
CSVEDRSSYEQYF
>TRBV29-1|-|TRBJ1-1|few
TGCAGCGTTGAAGCGCTCGACGGTGAAGCTTTCTTT
CSVEALDGEAFF
>TRBV6-5|-|TRBJ2-1|-
TGTGCCAGCAGCCCCTTTTCTCTGGGGGAGCAGTTCTTC
CASSPFSLGEQFF
>TRBV6-6|-|TRBJ2-5|few
TGTGCCAGCAGTTGCCCAGGGGAGACCCAGTACTTC
CASSCPGETQYF
>TRBV11-2|-|TRBJ1-4|-
TGTGCCAGCAGCTTAGTGGGGCCCGAAAAACTGTTTTTT
CASSLVGPEKLFF
>TRBV5-1|TRBD1|TRBJ2-7|once
TGCGCCAGCAGCTGGAGGACAGGGGGCCTGGATCAGCGCGAGCAGTACTTC
CASSWRTGGLDQREQYF
>TRBV7-6|-|TRBJ1-1|few
TGTGCCAGCAGCCCAGGGAGAGAAGGGAACACTGAAGCTTTCTTT
CASSPGREGNTEAFF
>TRBV6-5|-|TRBJ2-7|few
TGTGCCAGCAGTTACGGTGAGAGCTCCTACGAGCAGTACTTC
CASSYGESSYEQYF
>TRBV29-1|-|TRBJ1-1|few
TGCAGCGTTTACACCTACAGCGAGAACACTGAAGCTTTCTTT
CSVYTYSENTEAFF
>TRBV20-1|-|TRBJ2-3|few
TGCAGTGCCGAAGCGGCGTACGACACAGATACGCAGTATTTT
CSAEAAYDTDTQYF
>TRBV6-5|-|TRBJ1-2|-
TGTGCCAGCAGCAGGACATATAAAGATGGCTACACCTTC
CASSRTYKDGYTF
>TRBV25-1|TRBD2|TRBJ2-2|few
TGTGCCAGCAGTGAATATTCGTCATTCCTCGAGAGCGGGAGTGAGGAGCTGTTTTTT
CASSEYSSFLESGSEELFF
>TRBV6-5|-|TRBJ1-4|-
TGTGCCAGCGGGGGGCTGGGTGAAAAACTGTTTTTT
CASGGLGEKLFF
>TRBV28|-|TRBJ2-6|few
TGTGCCAGCAGCACCGGGGGAGGCGGGGCCAACGTCCTGACTTTC
CASSTGGGGANVLTF